These 13 T cell receptor beta chains were sequenced from one sample in a study of identical twins. MiXCR, run by TCRdb on the 5' RACE reads, gives a single entry per CDR3 protein. The top ten clones hold roughly 0.91% of a sample with 500,000 to 600,000 distinct CDR3 sequences, roughly 21% of them seen once. The same sample was also used in a study of T cells expressing NK-cell markers.

The material sequenced was CD4+ T cells sorted from blood. These receptors were collected from a woman aged 18-29 years in good health.

In this sample, this clonotype turned up many times. This sequence joins TRBV10-3 and TRBJ2-7, with D perhaps TRBD1 or TRBD2 (5 bases each). The CDR3 runs 14 residues. Germline CDR1 reads ENHRY; CDR2 reads SYGVKD. The V and J ends lost 6 bases and 5 bases respectively, with 17 bases between them. The CDR3: CAIRDWQGLDEQYF. Here the CDR3 DNA reads TGTGCCATCAGGGACTGGCAGGGTCTCGACGAGCAGTACTTC.

V and J are TRBV7-2 and TRBJ2-7; maybe TRBD2 (6 bases). The germline V gene has CDR1 SGHTA and CDR2 FQGNSA. This CDR3 has 16 amino acids. V was clipped by 5 bases and J by 1 base, with 18 bases between them. The CDR3 sequence is CASSPLARYASYEQYF. In DNA, the CDR3 is TGTGCCAGCAGCCCCCTAGCGCGATATGCTTCCTACGAGCAGTACTTC.

The chain has TRBV7-9 and TRBJ1-2; perhaps TRBD1 as D (6 bases). The CDR3 is 14 amino acids. Germline CDR1 SEHNR, CDR2 FQNEAQ (reference sequence). The V gene lost 4 bases and the J gene lost 4 bases, with 13 bases spanning the gap. CDR3 sequence (DNA): TGTGCCAGCAGCTCAGGGGCAGACTCCTATGGCTACACCTTC. It is translated as CASSSGADSYGYTF. The variable domain in full, completed from reference TRBV7-9 and TRBJ1-2, reads DTGVSQNPRHKITKRGQNVTFRCDPISEHNRLYWYRQTLGQGPEFLTYFQNEAQLEKSRLLSDRFSAERPKGSFSTLEIQRTEQGDSAMYLCASSSGADSYGYTFGSGTRLTVV.

The sample holds a few counts of this clonotype. In nucleotides, the CDR3 is TGTGCCAGCAGTCAAGGGACTATAAGGTACAGCGAGCAGTACTTC. This sequence encodes CASSQGTIRYSEQYF. This sequence joins TRBV12-3 or TRBV12-4 and TRBJ2-7; TRBD2 matches at 7 bases. The CDR3 is 15 amino acids. J was trimmed by 6 bases and V by 5 bases; bases with no gene match: 13.

V gene TRBV6-1 combines with J gene TRBJ2-7, with TRBD1 as a possible D gene (6 bases). Per germline, CDR1 MNHNS and CDR2 SASEGT. The CDR3 spans 13 residues. V dropped 6 bases and J dropped 5 bases, with 14 bases sitting between them. In nucleotides, the CDR3 is TGTGCCAGCAGCCAGGGGTCCTCGGACGAGCAGTACTTC. This encodes CASSQGSSDEQYF.

CDR3 protein: CASRRQGNRGGAFF. The CDR3 DNA is TGTGCCAGCAGGCGACAGGGAAACCGAGGTGGAGCTTTCTTT. The genes are TRBV12-3 or TRBV12-4 and TRBJ1-1; 7 bases align to TRBD1. The CDR3 covers 14 residues. Trimming took 6 bases from V and 10 from J; bases not matched to a gene: 14.

This clonotype was counted only a few times. The genes are TRBV20-1 and TRBJ2-3; TRBD2 aligns across 9 bases. J was trimmed by 4 bases and V by 5 bases; bases with no gene match: 10. The germline V gene has CDR1 DFQATT and CDR2 SNEGSKA (reference sequence). This CDR3 spans 15 amino acids. CDR3 region: CSARRIAGVSDTQYF. The DNA for the CDR3 is TGCAGTGCTCGCCGAATAGCGGGAGTTTCAGATACGCAGTATTTT.

This clonotype has a handful of counts. J is TRBJ1-1 and V is TRBV4-1; the D gene is possibly TRBD1 (6 bases). Deletions cut 3 bases from V and 1 base from J, with 12 bases between. The length of the CDR3 is 15 residues. In germline, CDR1 is MGHRA, CDR2 YSYEKL. CDR3: CASSQEGQSNTEAFF. In DNA, the CDR3 is TGCGCCAGCAGCCAGGAAGGACAGTCGAACACTGAAGCTTTCTTT.

The V and J genes are TRBV20-1 and TRBJ1-2; D is perhaps TRBD1 (6 bases). This CDR3 comprises 14 residues. Trimming removed 5 bases from V and 4 bases from J, with 17 bases in between. Germline CDR1 is DFQATT and CDR2 is SNEGSKA (reference sequence). The CDR3 reads CSARGATGTYGYTF. The CDR3 nucleotides read TGCAGTGCTCGAGGGGCCACAGGGACCTATGGCTACACCTTC.

The chain employs TRBV12-3 or TRBV12-4 and TRBJ2-3, with TRBD2 identical over 12 bases. Germline trimming cut 3 bases from V and 0 bases from J; bases unmatched to any gene: 1. This CDR3 has 16 amino acids. CDR3 in DNA: TGTGCCAGCAGTTTTACTAGCGGGAGGAGCACAGATACGCAGTATTTT. It is translated as CASSFTSGRSTDTQYF.

The V call is TRBV6-2 or TRBV6-3, the J call TRBJ2-7; D gene unclear. The CDR3 spans 13 residues. Germline V gene lookup returns CDR1 MNHEY and CDR2 SVGEGT. Trimming shortened V by 6 bases and J by 0 bases, and 9 bases separated the two germline ends. The CDR3 reads CASRITGSYEQYF. For the CDR3, the DNA is TGTGCCAGCAGGATCACTGGCTCCTACGAGCAGTACTTC.

This clonotype was observed many times. This sequence joins TRBV20-1 and TRBJ2-7, with TRBD1 matching 9 bases. Germline V gene lookup returns CDR1 DFQATT and CDR2 SNEGSKA (reference sequence). Germline trimming cut 6 bases from V and 5 bases from J; bases unmatched to any gene: 8. The CDR3 is made up of 13 amino acids. Here the CDR3 DNA reads TGCAGTGCGGAGGACAGGGGAGCCAACGAGCAGTACTTC. Residues: CSAEDRGANEQYF.

On this clonotype: An end of the junction differs from the germline gene, which may be a read error. The chain couples TRBV7-2 to TRBJ1-2, with TRBD1 matching over 7 bases. The CDR3 consists of 15 residues. The germline CDR1 and CDR2 sequences are SGHTA and FQGNSA. The CDR3 here is CASSLAAGGLYGYNF. CDR3 DNA: TGTGCCAGCAGCTTAGCAGCAGGGGGTCTTTATGGCTACAACTTC.